These 17 T cell receptor beta chains came from one sample sequenced in a study of T cell responses to AZD1222 COVID-19 vaccine. Libraries were prepared by immunoSEQ multiplex PCR; TCRdb keeps only in-frame clonotypes and omits some of them. The sample contains roughly 100,000 clones, over 70% of which appear only once. The starting material was peripheral blood, obtained on day 0 of AZD1222 vaccination. These receptors originate from an adult in good health.

The J gene is TRBJ1-3, the V gene TRBV11-2; no reliable D call. Trimming left V 1 base short and J 0 bases short, with 10 bases between. Germline CDR1 SGHAT, CDR2 FQNNGV. CDR3 length equals 16 residues. CDR3 coding DNA: TGTGCCAGCAGCTTAGGACATTCAAGCTCTGGAAACACCATATATTTT. Its protein product is CASSLGHSSSGNTIYF. The full variable domain, completed using reference TRBV11-2 and TRBJ1-3, is EAGVAQSPRYKIIEKRQSVAFWCNPISGHATLYWYQQILGQGPKLLIQFQNNGVVDDSQLPKDRFSAERLKGVDSTLKIQPAKLEDSAVYLCASSLGHSSSGNTIYFGEGSWLTVV.

This clone occurred a few times. The chain uses TRBV28 and TRBJ2-2; D remains unclear. V lost 1 base and J 4 bases, leaving 1 base between the germline ends. Germline loops: CDR1 MDHEN, CDR2 SYDVKM. The CDR3 extends over 12 amino acids. The CDR3 bases are TGTGCCAGCAGTTTATCCACCGGGGAGCTGTTTTTT. The encoded protein is CASSLSTGELFF.

The V call is TRBV19, the J call TRBJ1-2, with D uncertain. The germline CDR1 and CDR2 sequences are LNHDA and SQIVND (reference sequence). The V end lost 5 bases, the J end lost 2 bases, and 9 bases lay between the germline ends. The CDR3 consists of 13 residues. The chain's CDR3 is CASSPDTNYGYTF. CDR3 DNA: TGTGCCAGTAGTCCCGATACAAACTATGGCTACACCTTC.

J is TRBJ2-3 and V is TRBV2; 11 bases agree with TRBD2. After removal of 5 bases from V and 5 bases from J, the junction contained 12 bases not matched to a gene. This CDR3 is built from 17 residues. Germline V CDR1 and CDR2: SNHLY, FYNNEI. CDR3 protein: CASSPTITSGSIDTQYF. CDR3 coding DNA: TGTGCCAGCAGTCCCACCATAACTAGCGGGAGTATAGATACGCAGTATTTT.

This clone was found a few times. The chain links TRBV7-2 to TRBJ2-2, with D possibly matching TRBD1 (5 bases). The CDR3 runs to 14 residues. Germline V lookup: CDR1 SGHTA, CDR2 FQGNSA. The V gene lost 1 base and the J gene lost 4 bases, with 7 bases spanning the gap. The CDR3, as DNA: TGTGCCAGCAGCTTAGAAGGGGTCACCGGGGAGCTGTTTTTT. Translating it yields CASSLEGVTGELFF.

Concerning this clone itself: At one end, the junction sequence differs from germline, possibly due to a read error. The chain is built from TRBV6-2 or TRBV6-3 and TRBJ2-1; D is unclear. Germline CDR1 is MNHEY and CDR2 is SVGEGT. CDR3 length: 10 amino acids. The CDR3 region has the DNA TGTGCCAGCAGTTCAGCCACCCGGATCTTC. This translates into CASSSATRIF.

The V gene is TRBV7-2, the J gene TRBJ2-7, with D possibly being TRBD2 (5 bases). Trimming took 2 bases from V and 5 from J, leaving 19 bases between them. This CDR3 is built from 16 residues. In germline, CDR1 is SGHTA, CDR2 FQGNSA. The chain's CDR3 is CASSLRLRASRHEQYF. The CDR3 nucleotides are TGTGCCAGCAGCTTACGACTAAGGGCATCTCGCCACGAGCAGTACTTC. Drawing the rest from reference TRBV7-2 and TRBJ2-7, the complete variable domain is GAGVSQSPSNKVTEKGKDVELRCDPISGHTALYWYRQSLGQGLEFLIYFQGNSAPDKSGLPSDRFSAERTGGSVSTLTIQRTQQEDSAVYLCASSLRLRASRHEQYFGPGTRLTVT.

The J gene is TRBJ2-7, the V gene TRBV7-2; D gene ambiguous. The CDR3 is 14 residues long. Per the germline V gene, CDR1 is SGHTA and CDR2 is FQGNSA. V lost 1 base and J 0 bases, leaving 7 bases between the germline ends. CDR3: CASSLGQSSYEQYF. The DNA of the CDR3 is TGTGCCAGCAGCTTAGGCCAGAGCTCCTACGAGCAGTACTTC. The variable domain in full, completed from reference TRBV7-2 and TRBJ2-7, reads GAGVSQSPSNKVTEKGKDVELRCDPISGHTALYWYRQSLGQGLEFLIYFQGNSAPDKSGLPSDRFSAERTGGSVSTLTIQRTQQEDSAVYLCASSLGQSSYEQYFGPGTRLTVT.

The chain couples TRBV30 to TRBJ2-7; 10 bases map to TRBD2. The CDR3 sequence is 13 residues long. Germline CDR1 GTSNPN, CDR2 SVGIG (reference sequence). The J segment lost 1 base and the V segment lost 3 bases, leaving 0 bases of the junction unmatched. CDR3 nucleotide sequence: TGTGCCTGGAGGACTAGCGGGTCCTACGAGCAGTACTTC. Translated, it gives CAWRTSGSYEQYF.

The chain employs TRBV18 and TRBJ2-2; D unclear. This CDR3 spans 15 amino acids. The germline gives CDR1 KGHSH, CDR2 LQKENI. Trimming pared 2 bases from V and 2 bases from J, leaving 9 bases between. The CDR3 DNA follows: TGTGCCAGCTCACCAGGGGAACAAAACACCGGGGAGCTGTTTTTT. This encodes CASSPGEQNTGELFF.

CDR3 protein: CASSFQGAKQYF. The CDR3 nucleotides read TGTGCCAGCAGTTTCCAGGGGGCCAAGCAGTACTTC. The chain is built from TRBV12-3 or TRBV12-4 and TRBJ2-7; 8 bases fit TRBD1. V lost 3 bases to trimming and J lost 8 bases; unmatched junction nucleotides: 3. The CDR3 is made up of 12 amino acids.

V and J are TRBV10-3 and TRBJ2-3; D is ambiguous. V was pared by 0 bases and J by 1 base, with 11 bases between. Germline values: CDR1 ENHRY, CDR2 SYGVKD. The CDR3 is 16 residues long. The CDR3 nucleotides are TGTGCCATCAGTGAGTCTCAAGCCACTCGCACAGATACGCAGTATTTT. As protein: CAISESQATRTDTQYF.

Written as DNA, the CDR3 is TGTGCCTGGAGTGGGGGGAACAGGCAGTATTTT. This gives the protein CAWSGGNRQYF. This chain connects TRBV30 to TRBJ2-3; D is possibly TRBD1 or TRBD2 (5 bases each). Trimming pared 1 base from V and 11 bases from J, leaving 10 bases between. CDR3 size: 11 residues. Looked up from germline, CDR1 is GTSNPN and CDR2 is SVGIG (reference sequence).

The chain couples TRBV12-5 to TRBJ1-4; perhaps TRBD1 as D (6 bases). The CDR3 spans 14 residues. Trimming took off 1 base at V and 8 bases at J, with 11 bases between the two ends. CDR1 LGHNT and CDR2 FRNRAP come from the germline V gene. The CDR3 loop is CASGLGQGREKLFF. CDR3 DNA sequence: TGTGCTAGTGGTTTGGGTCAGGGGCGGGAAAAACTGTTTTTT.

This chain uses TRBV7-9 with TRBJ2-5, with no clear D. The CDR3 is 14 amino acids. The germline V gene has CDR1 SEHNR and CDR2 FQNEAQ (reference sequence). Trimming pared 6 bases from V and 5 bases from J, leaving 16 bases between. CDR3 DNA sequence: TGTGCCAGCAGATATGAAACGGATTTTGAGACCCAGTACTTC. Protein: CASRYETDFETQYF.

V usage is TRBV5-1 and J usage is TRBJ1-6; D remains ambiguous. The CDR3 is made up of 13 amino acids. Trimming pared 6 bases from V and 4 bases from J, leaving 8 bases between. Per the germline V gene, CDR1 is SGHRS and CDR2 is YFSETQ. CDR3 amino acids: CASNLDYNSPLHF. The CDR3 DNA follows: TGCGCCAGCAACCTGGATTATAATTCACCCCTCCACTTT.

This rearrangement joins TRBV5-4 to TRBJ2-5; D may be TRBD1 (6 bases). Trimming shortened V by 2 bases and J by 5 bases, and 10 bases separated the two germline ends. Germline V gene sequence: CDR1 SGHNT, CDR2 YYREEE (reference sequence). This CDR3 region has 13 residues. CDR3 bases: TGTGCCAGCAGCTTACAGGGATCGGAGACCCAGTACTTC. Translating gives CASSLQGSETQYF.